The next 17 T cell receptor beta chains were all read from a single sample in a study of shared clonotypes between healthy human individuals. The assay was immunoSEQ multiplex PCR, and TCRdb's table has in-frame clones only and misses some. Among millions of clones, 85% to 95% were seen once, and the ten largest hold about 0.13%. The sample consisted of naive CD4+ T cells sorted from blood. Subset denoted: CD45RA+ positively selected. Receptors originate from a man younger than 35 in good health.

The chain uses TRBV30 and TRBJ1-2, with no clear D. With 5 bases removed from V and 4 bases from J, the gap between germline ends came to 11 bases. The CDR3 consists of 12 residues. CDR1 GTSNPN and CDR2 SVGIG come from the germline V gene (reference sequence). The DNA for the CDR3 is TGTGCCTGGTCTCGATCTTCCTATGGCTACACCTTC. Translation: CAWSRSSYGYTF.

J is TRBJ2-1 and V is TRBV19, with no clear D. The germline V gene has CDR1 LNHDA and CDR2 SQIVND (reference sequence). The CDR3 has 15 residues. V was cut by 3 bases and J by 0 bases, with 9 bases left in between. The CDR3 loop reads CASSISPSSYNEQFF. The DNA for the CDR3 is TGTGCCAGTAGTATCTCACCTAGCTCCTACAATGAGCAGTTCTTC.

V and J are TRBV6-5 and TRBJ2-7; possibly TRBD1 for D (5 bases). V lost 2 bases and J lost 1, with 9 bases in between. Germline V lookup: CDR1 MNHEY, CDR2 SVGAGI. The CDR3 contains 14 residues. CDR3 in DNA: TGTGCCAGCAGTTACGCCGGACATTCCTACGAGCAGTACTTC. It specifies CASSYAGHSYEQYF.

The V gene is TRBV10-3, the J gene TRBJ1-2; tentatively, D is TRBD1 (5 bases). The CDR3 spans 11 residues. Germline CDR1 reads ENHRY; CDR2 reads SYGVKD. V was clipped by 7 bases and J by 5 bases, with 8 bases between them. The CDR3 nucleotides are TGTGCCATCACGACAGTGTATGGCTACACCTTC. The encoded protein is CAITTVYGYTF.

This clone was counted once. J is TRBJ2-7 and V is TRBV6-5; no clear D gene. Trimming cost V 5 bases and J 2 bases, with 13 bases left between them. This CDR3 has 14 residues. The germline V gene encodes CDR1 MNHEY and CDR2 SVGAGI. CDR3 region: CASSDMTGAYEQYF. In nucleotides, the CDR3 is TGTGCCAGCAGTGATATGACTGGAGCCTACGAGCAGTACTTC.

The chain uses TRBV2 and TRBJ1-1, with D unclear. The germline V gene has CDR1 SNHLY and CDR2 FYNNEI. Trimming shortened V by 1 base and J by 1 base, and 13 bases separated the two germline ends. The CDR3 totals 16 residues. The CDR3 region has the DNA TGTGCCAGCAGTGAAGAATTTCTGACACAGAACACTGAAGCTTTCTTT. Its translation is CASSEEFLTQNTEAFF.

A word on this clone: Other DNA variants within this sample encode the same CDR3. V is TRBV18 and J is TRBJ1-5; D perhaps matches TRBD1 (6 bases). The CDR3 is made up of 14 amino acids. With 6 bases removed from V and 7 bases from J, the gap between germline ends came to 16 bases. From germline, CDR1 is KGHSH and CDR2 LQKENI. The CDR3 loop reads CASSPGGGGQPQHF. CDR3 coding DNA: TGTGCCAGCTCCCCCGGCGGGGGCGGGCAGCCCCAGCATTTT.

The CDR3 is CASSLGGRVYGYTF. For the CDR3, the DNA is TGTGCCAGCAGCTTAGGAGGCAGGGTCTATGGCTACACCTTC. The genes are TRBV11-3 and TRBJ1-2; TRBD1 is a possible D gene (5 bases). Trimming pared 1 base from V and 4 bases from J, leaving 10 bases between. The CDR3 is made up of 14 amino acids. Germline CDR1 is SGHNT and CDR2 is YENEEA.

On this clone: The sample holds other DNA sequences that translate to the same CDR3. CDR3 nucleotides: TGTGCCAGCAGCTTGAACAGACCGAACACCGGGGAGCTGTTTTTT. Translating it yields CASSLNRPNTGELFF. J is TRBJ2-2 and V is TRBV7-2, with no clear D. Trimming pared 3 bases from V and 0 bases from J, leaving 8 bases between. The CDR3 has 15 residues. Germline V gene lookup returns CDR1 SGHTA and CDR2 FQGNSA.

The rearrangement uses TRBV5-6 and TRBJ2-7, with D perhaps matching TRBD1 (5 bases). Germline loops: CDR1 SGHDT, CDR2 YYEEEE. The CDR3 spans 17 residues. The V end lost 0 bases, the J end lost 0 bases, and 16 bases lay between the germline ends. Here the CDR3 DNA reads TGTGCCAGCAGCTTGGCTGGGCTGTGGCAGGGCTCCTACGAGCAGTACTTC. This encodes CASSLAGLWQGSYEQYF.

This chain joins TRBV29-1 and TRBJ2-7; 9 bases are shared with TRBD2. V was pared by 5 bases and J by 7 bases, with 15 bases of the junction left unmatched. The CDR3 sequence is 15 residues long. CDR1 and CDR2 (germline): SQVTM, ANQGSEA. CDR3 in amino acids: CSVIKTSGNPGEQYF. DNA for the CDR3: TGCAGCGTTATAAAGACTAGCGGCAATCCGGGAGAGCAGTACTTC.

This clone was seen once. The J gene is TRBJ2-7, the V gene TRBV5-5; a weak D match, TRBD2 (6 bases). V shed 4 bases and J shed 2 bases, with 19 bases lying between them. CDR1 and CDR2 (germline): SGHKS, YYEKEE (reference sequence). The CDR3 runs 16 residues. The CDR3 protein is CASSPIRAGRAYEQYF. CDR3 in DNA: TGTGCCAGCAGCCCCATCAGGGCGGGGCGAGCCTACGAGCAGTACTTC.

The chain uses TRBV6-1 and TRBJ1-2; D not resolved. Germline CDR1 MNHNS, CDR2 SASEGT. This CDR3 is built from 15 residues. V was cut by 4 bases and J by 4 bases, with 16 bases left in between. The CDR3 region is CASSVGLAQFYGYTF. For the CDR3, the DNA is TGTGCCAGCAGTGTGGGTCTTGCTCAGTTCTATGGCTACACCTTC.

This CDR3 is CASSMTRGTEAFF. Here the CDR3 DNA reads TGTGCCAGTAGTATGACCCGAGGCACTGAAGCTTTCTTT. The genes are TRBV19 and TRBJ1-1; D gene uncertain. Germline assignment: CDR1 LNHDA and CDR2 SQIVND (reference sequence). V lost 3 bases and J lost 4, with 9 bases in between. This CDR3 is 13 amino acids long.

Remarks on this clone: Other DNA sequences of this sample code for an identical CDR3. V and J are TRBV28 and TRBJ2-7, with D unresolved. This CDR3 has 13 residues. Trimming took 7 bases from V and 0 from J, leaving 10 bases between them. CDR1 and CDR2 (germline): MDHEN, SYDVKM. Here the CDR3 DNA reads TGTGCCAGCAACTCCCTGGACTCCTACGAGCAGTACTTC. This codes for CASNSLDSYEQYF.

The chain joins TRBV7-2 to TRBJ2-1; a possible D gene is TRBD1 (6 bases). CDR3 length: 13 amino acids. Germline V gene lookup returns CDR1 SGHTA and CDR2 FQGNSA. V dropped 1 base and J dropped 9 bases, with 10 bases sitting between them. CDR3 nucleotide sequence: TGTGCCAGCAGCTTAGGACAGGCGGGTGAGCAGTTCTTC. It encodes CASSLGQAGEQFF.

The chain is built from TRBV5-1 and TRBJ2-7, with TRBD2 matching 10 bases. Trimming cost V 7 bases and J 3 bases; bases outside gene matches: 4. Germline CDR1 SGHRS, CDR2 YFSETQ. The CDR3 runs 13 residues. CDR3 sequence (DNA): TGCGCCAGCTCAACTAGCGGGGACTACGAGCAGTACTTC. The encoded protein is CASSTSGDYEQYF.